The entry below describes one T cell receptor (beta chain). CDR1 is SEHNR and CDR2 is FQNEAQ in the germline V gene (reference sequence). The V gene end was trimmed by 10 bases and the J gene end by 3 bases; junction bases not matched to a gene: 1. The CDR3 runs to 13 residues. Repertoires were generated with immunoSEQ multiplex PCR, while TCRdb's copy carries only in-frame clones and drops some. The data hold around 69,000 clones, with 75% to 90% observed a single time. The record originates from a study of technical replicates of blood from a handful of donors. The chain has TRBV7-9 and TRBJ2-2, with 11 nucleotides matching TRBD2. This clonotype was sampled from a human donor in good health. Some clones in this sample may be carry-over from other donors' samples. Material for sequencing was PBMCs. This CDR3 reads CAIAGGDTGELFF. The CDR3 region has the DNA TGTGCCATAGCGGGAGGGGACACCGGGGAGCTGTTTTTT.